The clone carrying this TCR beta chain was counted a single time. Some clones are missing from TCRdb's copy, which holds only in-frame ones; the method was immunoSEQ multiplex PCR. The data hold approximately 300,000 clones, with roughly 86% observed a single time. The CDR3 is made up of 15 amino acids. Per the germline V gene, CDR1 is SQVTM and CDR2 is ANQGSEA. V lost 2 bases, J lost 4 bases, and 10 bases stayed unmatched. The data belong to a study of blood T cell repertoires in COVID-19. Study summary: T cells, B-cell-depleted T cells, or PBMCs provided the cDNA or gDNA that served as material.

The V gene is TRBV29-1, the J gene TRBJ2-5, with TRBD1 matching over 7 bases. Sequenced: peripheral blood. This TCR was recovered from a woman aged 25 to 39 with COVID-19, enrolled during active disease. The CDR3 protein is CSVETGVIWTETQYF. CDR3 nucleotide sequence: TGCAGCGTTGAAACAGGGGTTATCTGGACAGAGACCCAGTACTTC.